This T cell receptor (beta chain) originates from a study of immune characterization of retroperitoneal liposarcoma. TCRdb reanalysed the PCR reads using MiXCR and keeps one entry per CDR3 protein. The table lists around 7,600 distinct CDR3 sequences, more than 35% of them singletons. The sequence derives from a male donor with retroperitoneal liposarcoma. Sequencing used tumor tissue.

The CDR3 protein is CASSFDLGGETQYF. Written as DNA, the CDR3 is TGTGCCAGCAGCTTTGATCTGGGGGGGGAGACCCAGTACTTC. The chain combines TRBV7-2 with TRBJ2-5; the match to TRBD2 covers 7 bases. The CDR3 has 14 amino acids. With 3 bases clipped from V and 5 bases from J, the junction kept 6 bases outside the gene matches. CDR1 and CDR2 from the germline V gene are SGHTA and FQGNSA.